The 30 T cell receptor beta chains listed next were all sequenced from one sample in a study of cytomegalovirus exposure and HLA in healthy donors. Data came from immunoSEQ multiplex PCR; TCRdb stores just in-frame clones and leaves some out. The table lists under 110,000 clones, about 88% of them singletons. The sequencing input was PBMCs. The receptor set was obtained from a woman under 30 in good health and CMV-seropositive.

This chain links TRBV28 with TRBJ1-2, with 7 bases identical to TRBD1. CDR3 length equals 14 residues. Germline loops: CDR1 MDHEN, CDR2 SYDVKM. Trimming at V came to 1 base and at J to 5 bases, leaving 4 bases not matched to a gene. The CDR3 nucleotides read TGTGCCAGCAGTTTATCAGGGGGGCGTTATGGCTACACCTTC. It codes for CASSLSGGRYGYTF.

This sequence joins TRBV6-1 and TRBJ2-4; 7 nucleotides agree with TRBD1. The CDR3 consists of 14 residues. CDR1 is MNHNS and CDR2 is SASEGT in the germline V gene. V lost 1 base to trimming and J lost 8 bases; unmatched junction nucleotides: 5. CDR3 sequence: CASSEDRGVDIQYF. The CDR3 DNA sequence: TGTGCCAGCAGTGAAGACAGGGGTGTGGACATTCAGTACTTC.

This clone was counted between two and nine times. This rearrangement joins TRBV25-1 to TRBJ2-2; D gene unclear. The CDR3 loop spans 12 amino acids. The V end was cut by 3 bases, the J end by 6 bases, with 5 bases between. Germline values: CDR1 MGHDK, CDR2 SYGVNS. CDR3 sequence: CASSDLPGELFF. In nucleotides, the CDR3 is TGTGCCAGCAGTGACCTTCCCGGGGAGCTGTTTTTT.

The gene calls are TRBV11-2 and TRBJ1-5; 7 nucleotides align to TRBD1. Germline V gene lookup returns CDR1 SGHAT and CDR2 FQNNGV. With 4 bases clipped from V and 2 bases from J, the junction kept 2 bases outside the gene matches. The CDR3 contains 14 residues. Here the CDR3 reads CASSSGTGNQPQHF. The CDR3 coding sequence is TGTGCCAGCAGCTCCGGGACAGGCAATCAGCCCCAGCATTTT.

The chain joins TRBV7-2 to TRBJ2-3, with 9 bases aligning to TRBD1. Germline assignment: CDR1 SGHTA and CDR2 FQGNSA. The V gene end was trimmed by 5 bases and the J gene end by 2 bases; junction bases not matched to a gene: 8. The CDR3 sequence is 16 residues long. The CDR3 DNA follows: TGTGCCAGCAGCCCCGGGACAGGGCCCACCACAGATACGCAGTATTTT. It codes for CASSPGTGPTTDTQYF.

The chain recombines TRBV5-6 with TRBJ1-1; 11 bases are shared with TRBD1. Germline CDR1 and CDR2: SGHDT and YYEEEE. The J segment lost 4 bases and the V segment lost 4 bases, leaving 9 bases of the junction unmatched. The CDR3 loop spans 16 amino acids. DNA of the CDR3: TGTGCCAGCAGCCTTGGACAGGGGGCTATGGGCACTGAAGCTTTCTTT. Its translation is CASSLGQGAMGTEAFF.

This chain joins TRBV27 and TRBJ1-4; no definite D call. CDR3 size: 12 residues. The V and J ends lost 5 bases and 13 bases respectively, with 14 bases between them. Germline V gene data show CDR1 as MNHEY and CDR2 as SMNVEV (reference sequence). CDR3 in amino acids: CASSPFEEGLFF. CDR3 DNA sequence: TGTGCCAGCAGTCCTTTCGAAGAGGGACTGTTTTTT.

The V call is TRBV5-1, the J call TRBJ1-1; TRBD1 aligns across 8 bases. Germline loops: CDR1 SGHRS, CDR2 YFSETQ. The V and J ends lost 4 bases and 2 bases, in that order; junction bases with no gene match: 7. The CDR3 has 15 amino acids. The CDR3 here is CASSEQGQVNTEAFF. CDR3 DNA: TGCGCCAGCAGCGAGCAGGGACAGGTTAACACTGAAGCTTTCTTT.

V usage is TRBV5-1 and J usage is TRBJ2-2; TRBD2 matches 7 bases. There are 16 residues in the CDR3. Germline-derived CDR1 and CDR2 are SGHRS and YFSETQ. J gave up 1 base and V 0 bases, and 3 bases lay outside the gene matches. The CDR3 loop is CASSLAQRGNTGELFF. CDR3 bases: TGCGCCAGCAGCTTGGCCCAGCGGGGGAACACCGGGGAGCTGTTTTTT.

The chain uses TRBV2 and TRBJ1-1, with 7 bases that match TRBD1. The CDR3 contains 15 residues. After removal of 2 bases from V and 0 bases from J, the junction contained 3 bases not matched to a gene. In germline, CDR1 is SNHLY, CDR2 FYNNEI. CDR3 sequence: CASSEIGGVNTEAFF. The CDR3, as DNA: TGTGCCAGCAGTGAAATAGGGGGCGTGAACACTGAAGCTTTCTTT.

This clone was seen only once. The rearrangement uses TRBV27 and TRBJ1-1; tentatively, D is TRBD1 (5 bases). The CDR3 contains 14 residues. Trimming removed 6 bases from V and 0 bases from J, with 11 bases in between. The germline gives CDR1 MNHEY, CDR2 SMNVEV (reference sequence). The CDR3 nucleotides read TGTGCCAGCAGCACAGGTCTAATGAACACTGAAGCTTTCTTT. Protein sequence: CASSTGLMNTEAFF.

This chain connects TRBV7-9 to TRBJ1-2; 9 nucleotides align to TRBD1. V shed 5 bases, J shed 6 bases, and the junction held 4 bases outside the gene matches. Germline V gives CDR1 SEHNR, CDR2 FQNEAQ (reference sequence). CDR3 length: 13 residues. CDR3: CASSGRTGDGYTF. DNA of the CDR3: TGTGCCAGCAGCGGCAGGACAGGGGATGGCTACACCTTC.

This chain joins TRBV5-1 and TRBJ2-2; 8 positions agree with TRBD2. The CDR3 contains 15 residues. CDR1 is SGHRS and CDR2 is YFSETQ in the germline V gene. J gave up 4 bases and V 0 bases, and 2 bases lay outside the gene matches. The CDR3 region has the DNA TGCGCCAGCAGCTTGGCCCGGGGGGGCACCGGGGAGCTGTTTTTT. It yields the protein CASSLARGGTGELFF. The full variable domain, in which reference TRBV5-1 and TRBJ2-2 provide the parts outside the CDR3, is KAGVTQTPRYLIKTRGQQVTLSCSPISGHRSVSWYQQTPGQGLQFLFEYFSETQRNKGNFPGRFSGRQFSNSRSEMNVSTLELGDSALYLCASSLARGGTGELFFGEGSRLTVL.

This clone was recorded once. The chain recombines TRBV6-1 with TRBJ2-3; a weak D match, TRBD2 (5 bases). CDR1 MNHNS and CDR2 SASEGT come from the germline V gene. The CDR3 loop spans 16 amino acids. The V gene lost 2 bases and the J gene lost 0 bases, with 12 bases spanning the gap. The CDR3 DNA sequence: TGTGCCAGCAGTGAACTCAGCGGTGGCAGCACAGATACGCAGTATTTT. Translation gives CASSELSGGSTDTQYF.

This clone was observed a few times. The V call is TRBV7-9, the J call TRBJ1-1, with 8 bases matching TRBD1. Germline V gene data show CDR1 as SEHNR and CDR2 as FQNEAQ (reference sequence). V lost 8 bases, J lost 5 bases, and 1 base stayed unmatched. The length of the CDR3 is 11 residues. The CDR3 DNA is TGTGCCAGCGACAGGGGTACTGAAGCTTTCTTT. Protein: CASDRGTEAFF.

This rearrangement joins TRBV28 to TRBJ1-4; D is unclear. Trimming pared 5 bases from V and 8 bases from J, leaving 9 bases between. Germline V gives CDR1 MDHEN, CDR2 SYDVKM. This CDR3 is 12 amino acids long. DNA for the CDR3: TGTGCCAGCAGTGTACGAACAGAAAAACTGTTTTTT. This sequence encodes CASSVRTEKLFF.

This clone was recorded a few times. The V gene is TRBV7-8, the J gene TRBJ2-3; 9 positions agree with TRBD1. Germline V gene data show CDR1 as SGHVS and CDR2 as FQNEAQ. Unmatched junction bases numbered 9, after V lost 4 bases and J lost 10 bases. CDR3 length equals 14 residues. CDR3 sequence: CASSSPGQGIAQYF. Written as DNA, the CDR3 is TGTGCCAGCAGCTCCCCAGGACAGGGGATTGCGCAGTATTTT.

The chain couples TRBV7-6 to TRBJ2-2; 7 bases fit TRBD2. The CDR3 consists of 14 residues. CDR1 and CDR2 from the germline V gene are SGHVS and FNYEAQ. The V and J ends lost 1 base and 6 bases, in that order; junction bases with no gene match: 2. The CDR3 DNA reads TGTGCCAGCAGCTTAGTACGGGGGGCCGGGGAGCTGTTTTTT. It is translated as CASSLVRGAGELFF.

For this clone: A junction end diverges from the germline sequence, so it may reflect a read error. The V gene is TRBV7-7, the J gene TRBJ2-5; a possible D gene is TRBD2 (5 bases). This CDR3 region has 14 residues. Germline V lookup: CDR1 SSHAT, CDR2 FNYEAQ (reference sequence). The CDR3 loop is CASSAYGVQETQYF. The CDR3 nucleotides read TGTGCTAGCAGCGCATACGGGGTCCAAGAGACCCAGTACTTC.

This chain uses TRBV11-2 with TRBJ2-1, with no clear D. The germline gives CDR1 SGHAT, CDR2 FQNNGV. Trimming stripped 5 bases from V and 8 bases from J, with 13 bases between. CDR3 size: 13 residues. The DNA of the CDR3 is TGTGCCAGCAGCCCTCCGGGTGTGGATGAGCAGTTCTTC. Protein: CASSPPGVDEQFF.

This chain uses TRBV13 with TRBJ2-7; D is unresolved. Trimming took 4 bases from V and 2 from J, leaving 18 bases between them. The CDR3 is 16 amino acids. Looked up from germline, CDR1 is PRHDT and CDR2 is FYEKMQ (reference sequence). The CDR3 spells CASSSEDGNSPYEQYF. The CDR3, as DNA: TGTGCCAGCAGCTCAGAAGACGGCAACAGCCCCTACGAGCAGTACTTC.

This sequence joins TRBV7-8 and TRBJ2-3, with D maybe TRBD2 (5 bases). Germline V gene sequence: CDR1 SGHVS, CDR2 FQNEAQ. The V gene lost 2 bases and the J gene lost 3 bases, with 9 bases spanning the gap. The length of the CDR3 is 14 residues. The CDR3 loop reads CASSLTGKTDTQYF. Here the CDR3 DNA reads TGTGCCAGCAGCTTAACCGGGAAGACAGATACGCAGTATTTT.

The V gene is TRBV28, the J gene TRBJ1-4; 9 bases are a match to TRBD1. The CDR3 is 14 amino acids. The V segment lost 5 bases and the J segment 8 bases; nucleotides outside the gene matches: 6. CDR1 MDHEN and CDR2 SYDVKM come from the germline V gene. The CDR3 loop is CASSPGDRVEKLFF. The CDR3 bases are TGTGCCAGCAGTCCTGGGGACAGGGTCGAAAAACTGTTTTTT.

The chain has TRBV6-6 and TRBJ2-2, with TRBD1 identical over 7 bases. Germline lookup yields CDR1 MNHNY and CDR2 SVGAGI (reference sequence). This CDR3 has 14 amino acids. The ends lost 8 bases at V and 0 bases at J; junction bases unmatched: 3. The CDR3 sequence is CASWTGANTGELFF. CDR3 in DNA: TGTGCCAGCTGGACAGGAGCGAACACCGGGGAGCTGTTTTTT.

The rearrangement joins TRBV7-2 to TRBJ1-1; weak D call: TRBD1 (6 bases). The CDR3 sequence is 16 residues long. Germline values: CDR1 SGHTA, CDR2 FQGNSA. Deletions cut 5 bases from V and 1 base from J, with 17 bases between. The CDR3, as DNA: TGTGCCAGCAGCCTTCAGGGGTATCAGGGGAACACTGAAGCTTTCTTT. The encoded protein is CASSLQGYQGNTEAFF.

This chain links TRBV25-1 with TRBJ2-1, with TRBD2 matching over 7 bases. Germline V lookup: CDR1 MGHDK, CDR2 SYGVNS. CDR3 length equals 16 residues. V lost 1 base and J lost 5; bases outside the gene matches: 8. CDR3 DNA: TGTGCCAGCAGTGAATCCGAGCGGGGAATAAACAATGAGCAGTTCTTC. This gives the protein CASSESERGINNEQFF.

The J gene is TRBJ1-1, the V gene TRBV4-3, with D perhaps matching TRBD1 (5 bases). Germline lookup yields CDR1 LGHNA and CDR2 YSLEER. The ends were cut back, 0 bases at V and 6 bases at J, with 14 bases in the middle. This CDR3 comprises 15 residues. The DNA for the CDR3 is TGCGCCAGCAGCCAAGAGGTCCGGGGGACGCCTGAAGCTTTCTTT. Translated: CASSQEVRGTPEAFF.

V gene TRBV9 combines with J gene TRBJ1-4, with 9 bases identical to TRBD1. The CDR3 spans 18 residues. Germline lookup yields CDR1 SGDLS and CDR2 YYNGEE. The V segment lost 2 bases and the J segment 1 base; nucleotides outside the gene matches: 9. CDR3 nucleotides: TGTGCCAGCAGCGTCTCAATGGGACAGGGTGAAACTAATGAAAAACTGTTTTTT. Its translation is CASSVSMGQGETNEKLFF.

CDR3 protein: CASSLGQGAPGTEAFF. CDR3 in DNA: TGTGCCAGCAGCTTGGGACAGGGGGCTCCTGGCACTGAAGCTTTCTTT. This chain connects TRBV7-9 to TRBJ1-1; TRBD1 matches at 12 bases. This CDR3 is built from 16 residues. Unmatched junction bases numbered 6, after V lost 3 bases and J lost 4 bases. Germline CDR1 reads SEHNR; CDR2 reads FQNEAQ (reference sequence).

The J gene is TRBJ2-7, the V gene TRBV7-8, with D perhaps matching TRBD1 (5 bases). The V end lost 0 bases, the J end lost 2 bases, and 11 bases lay between the germline ends. Germline V gives CDR1 SGHVS, CDR2 FQNEAQ. CDR3 length equals 15 residues. This CDR3 reads CASSLAPDRTYEQYF. The CDR3 DNA follows: TGTGCCAGCAGCTTAGCCCCCGACAGAACCTACGAGCAGTACTTC.